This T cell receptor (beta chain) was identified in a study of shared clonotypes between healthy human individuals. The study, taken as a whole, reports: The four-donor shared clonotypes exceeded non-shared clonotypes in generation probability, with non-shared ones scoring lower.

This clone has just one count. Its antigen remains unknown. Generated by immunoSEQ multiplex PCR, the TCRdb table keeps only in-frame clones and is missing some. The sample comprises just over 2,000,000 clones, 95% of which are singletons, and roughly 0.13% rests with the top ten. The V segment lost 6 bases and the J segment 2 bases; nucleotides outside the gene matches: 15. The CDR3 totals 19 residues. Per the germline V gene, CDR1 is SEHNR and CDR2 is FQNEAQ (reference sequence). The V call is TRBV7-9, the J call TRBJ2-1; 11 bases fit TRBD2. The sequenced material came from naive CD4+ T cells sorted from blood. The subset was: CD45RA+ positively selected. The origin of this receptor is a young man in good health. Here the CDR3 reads CASRGPGLAVILPYNEQFF. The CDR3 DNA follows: TGTGCCAGCAGGGGACCGGGACTAGCGGTAATCCTTCCCTACAATGAGCAGTTCTTC.